This T cell receptor (beta chain) was retrieved from a study of shared clonotypes between healthy human individuals. Study-level points and caveats: Owing to a small donor count, the genetic and exposure-history diversity represented was limited.

Deep level was the assay's run setting. Several immunoSEQ 96-well plates shared each subset's DNA, each plate a replicate. Method: immunoSEQ multiplex PCR; TCRdb's copy keeps in-frame clones and lacks some. The table shows around 2.1 million clones, with about 93% occurring only once. Naive CD8 populations comprised CD45RO-negative cells positively selected for CCR7, excluding terminally differentiated effector memory CD45RA+ cells. Comment on this clone: Antigen unknown.

V was pared by 8 bases and J by 2 bases, with 14 bases of the junction left unmatched. CDR3 length: 16 amino acids. Germline V gene sequence: CDR1 MGHRA, CDR2 YSYEKL. The chain carries TRBV4-1 and TRBJ2-5; TRBD1 matches 7 bases. The clonotype was recovered from a man between 18 and 35 years old in good health. Some clones in this sample may be carry-over from other donors' samples. The sample consisted of naive CD8+ T cells from PBMCs. The DNA for the CDR3 is TGCGCCAGCGCACCAAAAGCCAGCAGGGGGCAAGAGACCCAGTACTTC. This translates into CASAPKASRGQETQYF.